The 7 T cell receptor beta chains given below trace back to one sample, sequenced in a study of shared clonotypes between healthy human individuals (TCRdb year 2020). Library preparation was by the immunoSEQ multiplex PCR assay. TCRdb carries this immuneACCESS record with in-frame sequences only. Its versions omit some clonotypes, under half of them owing to an unresolved V gene in the studies checked, with the rest unexplained. Across this sample there are fewer than 500,000 clones, with almost 80% seen only once. The ten largest make up around 12% of the sample. Specimen: PBMCs. Receptors were obtained from a woman between 40 and 50 years old in good health. Some clones in this sample may be carry-over from other donors' samples.

This rearrangement joins TRBV20-1 to TRBJ1-2; 7 positions match TRBD1. CDR3 size: 11 residues. CDR1 is DFQATT and CDR2 is SNEGSKA in the germline V gene (reference sequence). The CDR3 protein is CSLTGNYGYTF. The CDR3 coding sequence is TGCAGCCTGACAGGGAACTATGGCTACACCTTC.

This chain connects TRBV2 to TRBJ2-7, with 7 bases identical to TRBD1. With V trimmed by 5 bases and J by 0 bases, 4 bases remained unmatched. This CDR3 has 14 residues. Germline lookup yields CDR1 SNHLY and CDR2 FYNNEI. The CDR3 DNA is TGTGCCAGCAGTCCAAGACAGGGCTCCTACGAGCAGTACTTC. Protein sequence: CASSPRQGSYEQYF.

The V call is TRBV6-6, the J call TRBJ2-7, with 8 bases aligning to TRBD2. CDR1 and CDR2 from the germline V gene are MNHNY and SVGAGI (reference sequence). CDR3 length: 14 residues. V trimming: 7 bases; J trimming: 2 bases; junction bases outside the gene matches: 7. The CDR3 reads CASTLGTSPYEQYF. As DNA, the CDR3 is TGTGCCAGCACCCTCGGGACTAGTCCCTACGAGCAGTACTTC.

The rearrangement joins TRBV19 to TRBJ2-6; tentative D call: TRBD1 (7 bases). Trimming pared 6 bases from V and 3 bases from J, leaving 30 bases between. Germline-derived CDR1 and CDR2 are LNHDA and SQIVND (reference sequence). The CDR3 has 21 amino acids. The DNA of the CDR3 is TGTGCCAGTAGAACCAATGTGGGGGGACAGCCTTCTCTGATTGGGGCCAACGTCCTGACTTTC. Amino acid sequence: CASRTNVGGQPSLIGANVLTF. The full variable domain, its missing parts supplied by reference TRBV19 and TRBJ2-6, is DGGITQSPKYLFRKEGQNVTLSCEQNLNHDAMYWYRQDPGQGLRLIYYSQIVNDFQKGDIAEGYSVSREKKESFPLTVTSAQKNPTAFYLCASRTNVGGQPSLIGANVLTFGAGSRLTVL.

CDR3 nucleotide sequence: TGTGCCACCAGCAGAGAAACAGGGGTTCCAGAGTTTGCGTTCTTC. As protein: CATSRETGVPEFAFF. The chain has TRBV15 and TRBJ2-1; TRBD1 aligns across 7 bases. The V gene end was trimmed by 0 bases and the J gene end by 15 bases; junction bases not matched to a gene: 14. From germline, CDR1 is LNHNV and CDR2 YYDKDF (reference sequence). This CDR3 comprises 15 residues.

The chain couples TRBV2 to TRBJ2-3; D ambiguous. Germline values: CDR1 SNHLY, CDR2 FYNNEI. The CDR3 loop spans 12 amino acids. V was clipped by 2 bases and J by 4 bases, with 4 bases between them. The CDR3 DNA reads TGTGCCAGCAGTGAAATCCCAGATACGCAGTATTTT. It specifies CASSEIPDTQYF.

This sequence joins TRBV28 and TRBJ2-1; 11 bases align to TRBD2. CDR1 is MDHEN and CDR2 is SYDVKM in the germline V gene. After removal of 3 bases from V and 6 bases from J, the junction contained 7 bases not matched to a gene. This CDR3 has 16 residues. CDR3 sequence: CASSFRTSGLLNEQFF. The CDR3 DNA reads TGTGCCAGCAGTTTCCGGACTAGCGGGCTACTCAATGAGCAGTTCTTC.